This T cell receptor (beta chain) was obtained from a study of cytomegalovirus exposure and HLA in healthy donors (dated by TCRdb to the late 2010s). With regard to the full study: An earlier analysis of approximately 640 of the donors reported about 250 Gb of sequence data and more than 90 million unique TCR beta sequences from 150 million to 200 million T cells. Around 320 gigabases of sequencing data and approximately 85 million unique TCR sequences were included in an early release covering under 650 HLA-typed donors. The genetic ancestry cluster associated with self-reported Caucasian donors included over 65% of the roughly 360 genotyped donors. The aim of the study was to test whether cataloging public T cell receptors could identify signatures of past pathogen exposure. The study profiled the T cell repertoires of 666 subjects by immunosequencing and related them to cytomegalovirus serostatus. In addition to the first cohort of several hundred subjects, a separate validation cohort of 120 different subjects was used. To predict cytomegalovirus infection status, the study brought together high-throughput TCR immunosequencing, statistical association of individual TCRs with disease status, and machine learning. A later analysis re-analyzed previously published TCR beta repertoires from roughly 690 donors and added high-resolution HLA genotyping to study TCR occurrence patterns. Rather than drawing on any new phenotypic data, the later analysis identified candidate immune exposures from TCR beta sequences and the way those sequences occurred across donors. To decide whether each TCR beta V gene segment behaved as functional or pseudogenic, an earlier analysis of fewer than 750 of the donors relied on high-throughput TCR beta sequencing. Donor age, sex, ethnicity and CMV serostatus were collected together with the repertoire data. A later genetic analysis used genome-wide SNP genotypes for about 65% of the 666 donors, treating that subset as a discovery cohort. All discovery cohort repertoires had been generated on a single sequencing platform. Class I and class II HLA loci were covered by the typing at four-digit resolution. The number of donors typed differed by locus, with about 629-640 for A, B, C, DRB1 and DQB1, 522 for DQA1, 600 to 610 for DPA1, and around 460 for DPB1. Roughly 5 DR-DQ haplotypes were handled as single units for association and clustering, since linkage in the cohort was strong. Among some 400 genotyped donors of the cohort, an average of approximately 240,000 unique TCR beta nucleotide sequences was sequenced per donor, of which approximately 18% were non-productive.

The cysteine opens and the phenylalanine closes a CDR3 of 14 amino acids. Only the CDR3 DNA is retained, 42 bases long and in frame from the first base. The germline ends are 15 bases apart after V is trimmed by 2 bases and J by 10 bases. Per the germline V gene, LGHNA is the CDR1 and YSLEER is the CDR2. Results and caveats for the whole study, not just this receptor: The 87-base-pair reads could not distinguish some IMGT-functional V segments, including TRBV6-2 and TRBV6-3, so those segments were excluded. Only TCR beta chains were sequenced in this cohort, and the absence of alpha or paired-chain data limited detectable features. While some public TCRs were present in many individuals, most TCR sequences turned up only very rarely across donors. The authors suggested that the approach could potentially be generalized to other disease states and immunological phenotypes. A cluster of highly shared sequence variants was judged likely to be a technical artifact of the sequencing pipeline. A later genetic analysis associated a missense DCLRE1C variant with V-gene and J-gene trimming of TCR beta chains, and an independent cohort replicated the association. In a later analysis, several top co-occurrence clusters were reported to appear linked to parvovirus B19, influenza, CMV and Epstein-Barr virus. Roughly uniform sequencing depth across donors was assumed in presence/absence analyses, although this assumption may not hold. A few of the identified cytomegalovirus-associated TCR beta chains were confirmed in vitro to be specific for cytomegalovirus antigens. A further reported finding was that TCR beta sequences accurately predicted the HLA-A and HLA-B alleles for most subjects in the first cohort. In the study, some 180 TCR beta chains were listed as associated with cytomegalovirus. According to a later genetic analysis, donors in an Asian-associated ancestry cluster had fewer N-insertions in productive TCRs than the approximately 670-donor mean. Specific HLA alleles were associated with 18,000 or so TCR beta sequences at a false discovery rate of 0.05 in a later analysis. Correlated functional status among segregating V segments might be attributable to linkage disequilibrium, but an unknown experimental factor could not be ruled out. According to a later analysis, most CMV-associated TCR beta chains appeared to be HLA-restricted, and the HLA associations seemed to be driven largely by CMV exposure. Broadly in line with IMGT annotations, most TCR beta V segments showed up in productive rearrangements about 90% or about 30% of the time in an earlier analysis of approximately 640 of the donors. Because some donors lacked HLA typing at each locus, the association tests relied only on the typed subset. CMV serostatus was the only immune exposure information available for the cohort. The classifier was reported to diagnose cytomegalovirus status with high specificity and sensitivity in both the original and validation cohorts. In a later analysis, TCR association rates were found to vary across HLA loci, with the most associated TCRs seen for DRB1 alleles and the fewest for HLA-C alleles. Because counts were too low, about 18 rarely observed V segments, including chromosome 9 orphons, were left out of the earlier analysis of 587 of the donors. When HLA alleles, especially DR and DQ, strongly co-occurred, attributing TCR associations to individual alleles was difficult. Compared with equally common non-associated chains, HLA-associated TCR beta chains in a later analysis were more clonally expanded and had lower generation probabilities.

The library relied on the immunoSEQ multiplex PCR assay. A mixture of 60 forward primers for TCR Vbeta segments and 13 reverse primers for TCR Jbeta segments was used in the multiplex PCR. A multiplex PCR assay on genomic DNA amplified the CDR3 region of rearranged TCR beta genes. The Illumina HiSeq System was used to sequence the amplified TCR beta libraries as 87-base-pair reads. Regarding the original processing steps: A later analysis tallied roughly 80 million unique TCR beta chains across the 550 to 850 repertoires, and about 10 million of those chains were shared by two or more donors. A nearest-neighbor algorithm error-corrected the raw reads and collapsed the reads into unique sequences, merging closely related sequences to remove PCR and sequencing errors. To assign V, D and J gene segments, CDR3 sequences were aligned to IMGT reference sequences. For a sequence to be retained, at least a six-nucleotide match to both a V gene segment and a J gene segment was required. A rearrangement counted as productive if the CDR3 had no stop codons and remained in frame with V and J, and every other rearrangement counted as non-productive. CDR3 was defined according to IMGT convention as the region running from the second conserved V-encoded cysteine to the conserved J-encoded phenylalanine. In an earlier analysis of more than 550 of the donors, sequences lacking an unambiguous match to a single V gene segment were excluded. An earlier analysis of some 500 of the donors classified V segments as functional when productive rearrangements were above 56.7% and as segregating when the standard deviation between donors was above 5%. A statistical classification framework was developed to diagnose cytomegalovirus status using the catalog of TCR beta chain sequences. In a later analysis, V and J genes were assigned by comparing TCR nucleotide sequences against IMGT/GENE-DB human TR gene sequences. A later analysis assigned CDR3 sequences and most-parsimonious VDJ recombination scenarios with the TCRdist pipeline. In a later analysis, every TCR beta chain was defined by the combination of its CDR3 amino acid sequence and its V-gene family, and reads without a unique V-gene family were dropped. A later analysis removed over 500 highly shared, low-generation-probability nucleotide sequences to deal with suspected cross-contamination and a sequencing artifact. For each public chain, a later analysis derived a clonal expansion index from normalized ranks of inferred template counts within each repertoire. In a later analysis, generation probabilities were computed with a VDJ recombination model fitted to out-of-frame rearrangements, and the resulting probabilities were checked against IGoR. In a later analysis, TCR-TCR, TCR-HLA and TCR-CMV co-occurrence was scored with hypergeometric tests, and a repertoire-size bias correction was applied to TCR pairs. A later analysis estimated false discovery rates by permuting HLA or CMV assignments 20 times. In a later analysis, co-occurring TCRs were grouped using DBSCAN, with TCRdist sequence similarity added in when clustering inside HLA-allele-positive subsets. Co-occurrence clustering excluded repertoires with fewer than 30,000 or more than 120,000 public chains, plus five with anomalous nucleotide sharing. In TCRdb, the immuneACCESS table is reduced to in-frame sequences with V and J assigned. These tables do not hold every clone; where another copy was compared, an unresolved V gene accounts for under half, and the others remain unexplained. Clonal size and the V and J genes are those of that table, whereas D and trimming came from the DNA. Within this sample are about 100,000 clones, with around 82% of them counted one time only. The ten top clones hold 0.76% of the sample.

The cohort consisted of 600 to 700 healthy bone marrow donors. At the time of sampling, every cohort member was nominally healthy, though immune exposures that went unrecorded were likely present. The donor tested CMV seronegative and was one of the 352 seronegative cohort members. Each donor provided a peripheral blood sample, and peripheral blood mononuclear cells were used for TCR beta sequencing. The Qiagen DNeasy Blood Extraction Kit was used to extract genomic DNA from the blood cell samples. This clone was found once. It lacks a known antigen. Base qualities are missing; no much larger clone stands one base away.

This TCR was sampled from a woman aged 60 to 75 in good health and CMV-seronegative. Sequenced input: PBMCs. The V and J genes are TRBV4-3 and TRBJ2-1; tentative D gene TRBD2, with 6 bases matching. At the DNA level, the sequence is TGCGCCAGCAGCCAACACCAGGGACTGCCCGAGCAGTTCTTC. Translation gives CASSQHQGLPEQFF.